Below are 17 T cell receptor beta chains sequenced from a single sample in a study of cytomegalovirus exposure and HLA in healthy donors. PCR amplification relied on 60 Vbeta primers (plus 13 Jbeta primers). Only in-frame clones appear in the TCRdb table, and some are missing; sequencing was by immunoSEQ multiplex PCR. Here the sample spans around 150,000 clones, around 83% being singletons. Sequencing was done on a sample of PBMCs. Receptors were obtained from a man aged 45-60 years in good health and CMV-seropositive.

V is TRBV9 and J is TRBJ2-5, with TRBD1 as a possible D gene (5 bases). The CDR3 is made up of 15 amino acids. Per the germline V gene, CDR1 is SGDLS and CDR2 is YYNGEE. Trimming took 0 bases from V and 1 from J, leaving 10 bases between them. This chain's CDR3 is CASSVAGAVQETQYF. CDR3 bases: TGTGCCAGCAGCGTAGCTGGGGCAGTCCAAGAGACCCAGTACTTC. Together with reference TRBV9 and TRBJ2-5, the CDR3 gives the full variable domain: DSGVTQTPKHLITATGQRVTLRCSPRSGDLSVYWYQQSLDQGLQFLIQYYNGEERAKGNILERFSAQQFPDLHSELNLSSLELGDSALYFCASSVAGAVQETQYFGPGTRLLVL.

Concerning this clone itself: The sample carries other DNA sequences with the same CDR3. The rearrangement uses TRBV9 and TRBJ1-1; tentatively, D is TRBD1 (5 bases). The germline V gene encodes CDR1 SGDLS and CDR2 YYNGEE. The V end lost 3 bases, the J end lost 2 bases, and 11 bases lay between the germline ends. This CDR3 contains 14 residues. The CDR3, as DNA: TGTGCCAGCAGCGCTCGCCAGGGAAACACTGAAGCTTTCTTT. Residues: CASSARQGNTEAFF. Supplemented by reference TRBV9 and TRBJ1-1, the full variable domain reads DSGVTQTPKHLITATGQRVTLRCSPRSGDLSVYWYQQSLDQGLQFLIQYYNGEERAKGNILERFSAQQFPDLHSELNLSSLELGDSALYFCASSARQGNTEAFFGQGTRLTVV.

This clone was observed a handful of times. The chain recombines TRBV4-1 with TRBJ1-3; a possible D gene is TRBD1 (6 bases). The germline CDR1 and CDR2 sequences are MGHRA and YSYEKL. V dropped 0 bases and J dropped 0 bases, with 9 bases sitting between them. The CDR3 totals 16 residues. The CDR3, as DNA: TGCGCCAGCAGCCAAGATCGGACAGCCTCTGGAAACACCATATATTTT. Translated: CASSQDRTASGNTIYF.

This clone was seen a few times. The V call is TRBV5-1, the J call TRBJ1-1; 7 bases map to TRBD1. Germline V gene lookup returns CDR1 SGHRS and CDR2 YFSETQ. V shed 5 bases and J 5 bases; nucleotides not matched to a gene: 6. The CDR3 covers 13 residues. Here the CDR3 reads CASRLTGQTEAFF. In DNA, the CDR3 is TGCGCCAGCAGGTTGACAGGGCAAACTGAAGCTTTCTTT.

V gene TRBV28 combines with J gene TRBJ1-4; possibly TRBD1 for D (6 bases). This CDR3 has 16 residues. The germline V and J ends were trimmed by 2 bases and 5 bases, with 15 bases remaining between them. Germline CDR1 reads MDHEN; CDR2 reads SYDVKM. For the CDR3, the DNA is TGTGCCAGCAGTTTACGTACAGGGTCCCTCAATGAAAAACTGTTTTTT. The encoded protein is CASSLRTGSLNEKLFF.

The CDR3 sequence: CATREGQAGSYGYTF. In nucleotides, the CDR3 is TGTGCCACCAGAGAGGGTCAGGCGGGGAGCTATGGCTACACCTTC. J is TRBJ1-2 and V is TRBV15, with D uncertain. This CDR3 is 15 amino acids long. Germline V gene data show CDR1 as LNHNV and CDR2 as YYDKDF (reference sequence). V was clipped by 6 bases and J by 4 bases, with 18 bases between them.

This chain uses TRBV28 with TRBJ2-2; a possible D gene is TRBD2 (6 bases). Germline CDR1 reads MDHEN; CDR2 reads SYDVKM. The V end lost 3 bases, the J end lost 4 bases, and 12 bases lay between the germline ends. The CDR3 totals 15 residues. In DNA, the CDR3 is TGTGCCAGCAGTTTGCGGGGAGCGGGCACCGGGGAGCTGTTTTTT. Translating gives CASSLRGAGTGELFF.

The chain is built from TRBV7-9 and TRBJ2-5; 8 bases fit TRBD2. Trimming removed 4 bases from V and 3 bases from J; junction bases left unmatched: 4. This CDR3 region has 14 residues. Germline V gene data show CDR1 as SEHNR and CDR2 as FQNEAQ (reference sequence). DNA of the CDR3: TGTGCCAGCAGCTACGGGGGGGGGAAAGAGACCCAGTACTTC. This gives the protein CASSYGGGKETQYF.

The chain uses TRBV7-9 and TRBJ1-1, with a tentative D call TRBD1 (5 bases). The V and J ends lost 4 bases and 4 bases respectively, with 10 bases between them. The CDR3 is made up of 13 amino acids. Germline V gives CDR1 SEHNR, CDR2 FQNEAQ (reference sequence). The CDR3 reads CASSSRALTEAFF. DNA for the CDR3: TGTGCCAGCAGCTCCAGGGCCCTCACTGAAGCTTTCTTT.

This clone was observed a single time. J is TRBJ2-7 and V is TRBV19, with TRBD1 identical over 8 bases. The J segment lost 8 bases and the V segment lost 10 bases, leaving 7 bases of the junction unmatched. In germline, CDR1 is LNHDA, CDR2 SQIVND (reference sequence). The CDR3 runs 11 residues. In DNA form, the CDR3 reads TGTGCCATACCGGACAGGGCTCAGCAGTACGTC. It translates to CAIPDRAQQYV.

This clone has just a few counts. CDR3 protein: CASSQDWTSKYNEQFF. The CDR3 region has the DNA TGCGCCAGCAGCCAAGATTGGACTAGCAAGTACAATGAGCAGTTCTTC. This sequence joins TRBV4-1 and TRBJ2-1; 8 bases are a match to TRBD2. Germline values: CDR1 MGHRA, CDR2 YSYEKL. Losses at the gene ends were 0 bases for V and 4 bases for J; bases not matched to a gene: 5. The CDR3 has 16 amino acids.

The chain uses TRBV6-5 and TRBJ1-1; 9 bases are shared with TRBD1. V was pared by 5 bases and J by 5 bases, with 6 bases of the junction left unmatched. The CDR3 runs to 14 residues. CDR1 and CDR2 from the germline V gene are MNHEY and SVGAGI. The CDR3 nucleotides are TGTGCCAGCAGTCGGACCGGGACAGGGACTGAAGCTTTCTTT. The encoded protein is CASSRTGTGTEAFF.

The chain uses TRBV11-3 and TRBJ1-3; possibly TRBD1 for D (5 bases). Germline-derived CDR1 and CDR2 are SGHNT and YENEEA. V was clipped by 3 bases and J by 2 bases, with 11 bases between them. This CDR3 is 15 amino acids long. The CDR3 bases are TGTGCCAGCAGCTTCTCAGGGTCGGCTGGAAACACCATATATTTT. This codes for CASSFSGSAGNTIYF. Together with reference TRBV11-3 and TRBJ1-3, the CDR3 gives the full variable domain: EAGVVQSPRYKIIEKKQPVAFWCNPISGHNTLYWYLQNLGQGPELLIRYENEEAVDDSQLPKDRFSAERLKGVDSTLKIQPAELGDSAVYLCASSFSGSAGNTIYFGEGSWLTVV.

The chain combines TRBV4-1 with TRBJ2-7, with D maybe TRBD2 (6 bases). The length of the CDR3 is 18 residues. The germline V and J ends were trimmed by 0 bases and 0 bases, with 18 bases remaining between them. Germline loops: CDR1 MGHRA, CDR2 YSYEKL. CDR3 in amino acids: CASSQDPPSGDFSYEQYF. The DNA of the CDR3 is TGCGCCAGCAGCCAAGATCCCCCCTCGGGGGACTTCTCCTACGAGCAGTACTTC.

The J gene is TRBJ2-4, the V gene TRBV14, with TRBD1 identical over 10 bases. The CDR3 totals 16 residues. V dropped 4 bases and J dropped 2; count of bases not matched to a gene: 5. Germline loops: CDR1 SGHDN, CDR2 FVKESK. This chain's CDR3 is CASSPRDRGTKNIQYF. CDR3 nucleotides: TGTGCCAGCAGCCCCCGGGACAGGGGAACCAAAAACATTCAGTACTTC.

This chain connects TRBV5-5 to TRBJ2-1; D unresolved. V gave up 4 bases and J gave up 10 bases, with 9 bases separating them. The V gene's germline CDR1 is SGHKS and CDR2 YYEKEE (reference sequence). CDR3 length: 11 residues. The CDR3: CASSPEWEQFF. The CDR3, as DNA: TGTGCCAGCAGCCCGGAGTGGGAGCAGTTCTTC.

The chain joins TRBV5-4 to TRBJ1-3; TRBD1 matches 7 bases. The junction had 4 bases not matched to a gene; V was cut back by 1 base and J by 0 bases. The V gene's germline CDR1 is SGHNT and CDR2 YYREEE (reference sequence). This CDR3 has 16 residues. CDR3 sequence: CASSLTGVYSGNTIYF. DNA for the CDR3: TGTGCCAGCAGCTTGACAGGGGTTTACTCTGGAAACACCATATATTTT.